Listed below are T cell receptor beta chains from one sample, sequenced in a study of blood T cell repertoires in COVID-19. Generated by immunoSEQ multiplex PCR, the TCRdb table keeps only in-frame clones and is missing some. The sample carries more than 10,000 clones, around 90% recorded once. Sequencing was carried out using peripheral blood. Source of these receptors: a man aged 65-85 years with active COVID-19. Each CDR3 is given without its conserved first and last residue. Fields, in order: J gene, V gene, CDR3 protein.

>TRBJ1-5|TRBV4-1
ASSQGDRLPNQPQH
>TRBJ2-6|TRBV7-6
ASSYPGQARFSGANVLT
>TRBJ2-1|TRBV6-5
ASSSASGRANEQF
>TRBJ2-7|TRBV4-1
ASSQGGASSGTRDEQY
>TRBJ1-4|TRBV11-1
ASSRQGVNEKLF
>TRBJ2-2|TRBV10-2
ASSAASGRGVTGELF
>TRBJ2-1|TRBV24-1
ATGLADEQF
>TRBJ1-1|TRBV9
ASSDLVGEGF
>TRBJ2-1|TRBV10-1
ATRLSPSGTDEQF
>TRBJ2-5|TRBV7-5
VRSLQKLQETQY
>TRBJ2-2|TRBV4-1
ASSQVVREGLGGELF
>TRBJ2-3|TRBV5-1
ASSWSTSFNTDTQY
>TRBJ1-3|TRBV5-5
ASSPQVPGNTIY
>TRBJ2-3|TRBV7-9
ASSPRGQGYTDTQY
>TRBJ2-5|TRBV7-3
ASSLGARETQY
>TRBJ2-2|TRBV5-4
ASSRGGRENTGELF
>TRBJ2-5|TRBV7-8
ASSAPPTGPQETQY
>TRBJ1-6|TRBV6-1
ASSESKGDSPLH
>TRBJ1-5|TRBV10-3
AISEFPGGGKPQH
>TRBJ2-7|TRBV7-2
ASSLGLAGSSYEQY
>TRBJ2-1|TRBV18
ASSPGTSAPKEF
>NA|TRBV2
ASSEGSTYEQY
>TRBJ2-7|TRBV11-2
ASSLYSFTRKSYEQY
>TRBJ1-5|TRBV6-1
ASSEQGLVSNQPQH
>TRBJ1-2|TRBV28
ATAEMTGLYGYT
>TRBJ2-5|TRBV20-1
SASGKETQY
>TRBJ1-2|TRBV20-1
SASRVGANYGYT